Following are 23 T cell receptor beta chains from one sample sequenced in a study of T cells in Graves' hyperthyroidism and ophthalmopathy (dated by TCRdb to the late 2010s). Receptor libraries were prepared by multiplex PCR. Sequencing used an Illumina HiSeq 2000. The TCR beta CDR3 regions were amplified from the RNA transcripts. For the first round of RT-PCR on the TCR CDR3, the HTBI primer set was used together with the Qiagen OneStep RT-PCR kit. The public reads were reanalyzed by TCRdb: fastp trimming at Q25, MiXCR alignment, in-frame beta chains only. A single entry per CDR3 protein holds the most common genes and DNA from its merged rows. In this sample the table shows about 520,000 distinct CDR3 sequences, around a quarter of which occur a single time. The ten largest clones represent 11% of the sample. Material for sequencing was blood. These receptors were obtained from a woman in her 30s with Graves' ophthalmopathy.

This clonotype was recorded at least ten times. The chain couples TRBV20-1 to TRBJ1-1, with 8 bases fitting TRBD1. This CDR3 is built from 13 residues. Germline assignment: CDR1 DFQATT and CDR2 SNEGSKA (reference sequence). V shed 6 bases, J shed 4 bases, and the junction held 7 bases outside the gene matches. The CDR3 loop is CSAAPGGGTEAFF. CDR3 DNA sequence: TGCAGTGCAGCACCAGGGGGCGGCACTGAAGCTTTCTTT.

Regarding this clonotype: Just one base apart from a much larger clone, this may be a read error. The chain carries TRBV7-8 and TRBJ2-7, with a weak D call TRBD2 (6 bases). CDR3 length: 13 residues. Germline V gene lookup returns CDR1 SGHVS and CDR2 FQNEAQ. CDR3 DNA: TGTGCCAGCAGCTCCCGGGACTTCTACGAGCATTACTTC. Protein sequence: CASSSRDFYEHYF.

This clonotype was counted between two and nine times. The V and J genes are TRBV6-1 and TRBJ2-7, with 9 nucleotides matching TRBD1. Germline CDR1 MNHNS, CDR2 SASEGT. This CDR3 region has 13 residues. V was pared by 6 bases and J by 5 bases, with 5 bases of the junction left unmatched. CDR3 nucleotide sequence: TGTGCCAGCAGGGGACAGGGAAGGGACGAGCAGTACTTC. Protein product: CASRGQGRDEQYF.

This chain connects TRBV6-1 to TRBJ2-7; D is perhaps TRBD2 (5 bases). CDR1 MNHNS and CDR2 SASEGT come from the germline V gene. The V and J ends lost 7 bases and 1 base respectively, with 11 bases between them. The CDR3 consists of 13 residues. CDR3 loop: CASTPGFSYEQYF. Here the CDR3 DNA reads TGTGCCAGCACCCCGGGATTTTCCTACGAGCAGTACTTC.

CDR3 sequence (DNA): TGTGCCAGCAGAGTCGCGGATTGGGACGAGCAGTACTTC. It yields the protein CASRVADWDEQYF. The rearrangement joins TRBV28 to TRBJ2-7; D gene ambiguous. With 6 bases removed from V and 5 bases from J, the gap between germline ends came to 14 bases. Germline lookup yields CDR1 MDHEN and CDR2 SYDVKM. The CDR3 is 13 amino acids.

This clonotype was observed at least ten times. This CDR3 is CASSGQYGTEAFF. CDR3 in DNA: TGTGCCAGCAGTGGACAGTACGGCACTGAAGCTTTCTTT. The V and J genes are TRBV6-1 and TRBJ1-1; the D gene is possibly TRBD1 (5 bases). In germline, CDR1 is MNHNS, CDR2 SASEGT. The CDR3 has 13 residues. Trimming stripped 4 bases from V and 4 bases from J, with 10 bases between.

As regards this clonotype: This is likely a read error, given that the CDR3 carries no conserved phenylalanine or tryptophan at its end. The J gene is TRBJ2-7, the V gene TRBV11-1, with D possibly TRBD1 on 6 matching bases. Germline assignment: CDR1 SGHAT and CDR2 FQDESV (reference sequence). Trimming cost V 0 bases and J 5 bases, with 17 bases left between them. The CDR3 extends over 16 amino acids. CDR3 amino acids: CASSLAAQGRLDEQYS. The CDR3 region has the DNA TGTGCCAGCAGCTTAGCGGCACAGGGTCGGCTCGACGAGCAGTACTCC.

This clonotype was recorded a few times. The chain couples TRBV4-1 to TRBJ2-5, with a weak D call TRBD1 (6 bases). V was trimmed by 0 bases and J by 4 bases, leaving 12 bases between them. This CDR3 is 15 amino acids long. Germline V gene lookup returns CDR1 MGHRA and CDR2 YSYEKL. DNA of the CDR3: TGCGCCAGCAGCCAAGATGTCCAGGGGCGAGAGACCCAGTACTTC. Translation: CASSQDVQGRETQYF.

J is TRBJ1-1 and V is TRBV4-1; TRBD1 is a possible D gene (6 bases). The V gene lost 4 bases and the J gene lost 7 bases, with 10 bases spanning the gap. The CDR3 spans 12 residues. Germline CDR1 and CDR2: MGHRA and YSYEKL. CDR3 amino acids: CASSPRTDEAFF. The DNA for the CDR3 is TGCGCCAGCAGCCCCCGGACAGATGAAGCTTTCTTT.

This clonotype was detected only a few times. The chain recombines TRBV20-1 with TRBJ1-3; TRBD1 aligns across 9 bases. Per germline, CDR1 DFQATT and CDR2 SNEGSKA (reference sequence). The CDR3 is 14 amino acids. With 4 bases clipped from V and 8 bases from J, the junction kept 9 bases outside the gene matches. The CDR3 reads CSAKDGTGWDTIYF. CDR3 DNA sequence: TGCAGTGCTAAAGACGGGACAGGGTGGGACACCATATATTTT.

In its sample, this clonotype was seen many times. The chain uses TRBV12-5 and TRBJ1-3; a weak D match, TRBD1 (5 bases). Germline V gives CDR1 LGHNT, CDR2 FRNRAP. V was trimmed by 7 bases and J by 0 bases, leaving 10 bases between them. The CDR3 has 14 residues. The CDR3: CASAPGSSGNTIYF. Here the CDR3 DNA reads TGTGCTAGTGCCCCAGGGAGCTCTGGAAACACCATATATTTT.

The sample holds many counts of this clonotype. At one end, the junction sequence differs from germline, possibly due to a read error. This chain connects TRBV7-6 to TRBJ1-1, with 7 bases aligning to TRBD1. In germline, CDR1 is SGHVS, CDR2 FNYEAQ. The CDR3 contains 15 residues. As DNA, the CDR3 is TGTGCCGGCAGCTTAGGACAGGAATTGAACACTGAAGCTTTCTTT. It specifies CAGSLGQELNTEAFF.

This clonotype has only a few counts. The V call is TRBV9, the J call TRBJ2-5; 7 positions match TRBD1. This CDR3 is 16 amino acids long. The germline gives CDR1 SGDLS, CDR2 YYNGEE. The V segment lost 6 bases and the J segment 5 bases; nucleotides outside the gene matches: 16. The DNA for the CDR3 is TGTGCCAGCAAGAAGGGGGCAGGTGTAAATGTGGAGACCCAGTACTTC. This codes for CASKKGAGVNVETQYF.

The chain recombines TRBV7-9 with TRBJ2-7; D is uncertain. V lost 4 bases to trimming and J lost 6 bases, with 10 bases between them. Per germline, CDR1 SEHNR and CDR2 FQNEAQ (reference sequence). This CDR3 spans 12 amino acids. CDR3 protein: CASSSQPFEQYF. DNA for the CDR3: TGTGCCAGCAGCTCTCAGCCCTTCGAGCAGTACTTC.

This clonotype was picked up many times. The CDR3 DNA is TGTGCCACCAGCAGAGTCGGGGAAAGTCACACTGAAGCTTTCTTT. Its translation is CATSRVGESHTEAFF. The V gene is TRBV15, the J gene TRBJ1-1; no reliable D call. The CDR3 covers 15 residues. The V end lost 1 base, the J end lost 3 bases, and 12 bases lay between the germline ends. Germline loops: CDR1 LNHNV, CDR2 YYDKDF (reference sequence).

This clonotype was seen ten or more times. A read error is possible here, since a much larger clone lies one base away. V and J are TRBV20-1 and TRBJ1-3; D gene uncertain. The germline V gene has CDR1 DFQATT and CDR2 SNEGSKA (reference sequence). This CDR3 is built from 11 residues. CDR3: CSARAGNTVYF. Here the CDR3 DNA reads TGCAGTGCTAGAGCAGGAAACACCGTATATTTT.

This clonotype came up many times. The chain is built from TRBV20-1 and TRBJ2-7, with a possible D match to TRBD1 (5 bases). Deletions cut 0 bases from V and 0 bases from J, with 6 bases between. CDR3 length: 13 amino acids. Germline assignment: CDR1 DFQATT and CDR2 SNEGSKA (reference sequence). CDR3 amino acids: CSARDGHSYEQYF. Written as DNA, the CDR3 is TGCAGTGCTAGAGATGGACACTCCTACGAGCAGTACTTC.

This clonotype was recorded at least ten times. The chain employs TRBV27 and TRBJ1-2, with TRBD1 identical over 7 bases. V lost 3 bases, J lost 7 bases, and 5 bases stayed unmatched. Germline loops: CDR1 MNHEY, CDR2 SMNVEV (reference sequence). The CDR3 sequence is 13 residues long. The CDR3: CASSFEGAGGYTF. The CDR3 DNA is TGTGCCAGCAGTTTCGAGGGGGCTGGTGGCTACACCTTC.

This clonotype was observed many times. This rearrangement joins TRBV5-1 to TRBJ1-1, with a possible D match to TRBD1 (6 bases). V was clipped by 3 bases and J by 5 bases, with 14 bases between them. The CDR3 totals 14 residues. Germline CDR1 SGHRS, CDR2 YFSETQ. CDR3 residues: CASSSWGQKTEAFF. CDR3 DNA: TGCGCCAGCAGCTCGTGGGGGCAGAAGACTGAAGCTTTCTTT.

This clonotype was observed many times. The V gene is TRBV6-1, the J gene TRBJ1-5, with D unclear. CDR3 size: 14 residues. Trimming shortened V by 6 bases and J by 1 base, and 10 bases separated the two germline ends. CDR1 is MNHNS, CDR2 SASEGT, per germline. CDR3 in DNA: TGTGCCAGCAGAGGAGGACGGAGCAATCAGCCCCAGCATTTT. This codes for CASRGGRSNQPQHF.

In this sample, this clonotype turned up a few times. The chain combines TRBV18 with TRBJ2-7; D tentatively fits TRBD1 or TRBD2 (5 bases each). V was clipped by 5 bases and J by 7 bases, with 9 bases between them. The CDR3 has 11 amino acids. Germline loops: CDR1 KGHSH, CDR2 LQKENI. CDR3 in DNA: TGTGCCAGCTCAGGGACGGAGGAGCAGTACTTC. This codes for CASSGTEEQYF.

This clonotype was recorded many times. Written as DNA, the CDR3 is TGTGCCAGCGCCAGCTCGTGGGGGGAGGTTAAGCGGGGCTACACCTTC. It yields the protein CASASSWGEVKRGYTF. The V call is TRBV27, the J call TRBJ1-2; TRBD1 is a possible D gene (5 bases). V shed 8 bases and J shed 8 bases, with 27 bases lying between them. Germline V gene sequence: CDR1 MNHEY, CDR2 SMNVEV (reference sequence). This CDR3 comprises 16 residues.

This clonotype came up many times. The rearrangement links TRBV19 to TRBJ1-2; 10 nucleotides align to TRBD1. The ends lost 4 bases at V and 5 bases at J; junction bases unmatched: 19. CDR3 length equals 19 residues. Germline assignment: CDR1 LNHDA and CDR2 SQIVND (reference sequence). Written as DNA, the CDR3 is TGTGCCAGTAGTAAACCGAACTCCGGGACAGGGGATTGGCGGTATGGCTACACCTTC. It is translated as CASSKPNSGTGDWRYGYTF.